Listed below are T cell receptor beta chains from one sample, sequenced in a study of control samples from healthy donors and cancer patients. Repertoires were generated with immunoSEQ multiplex PCR, while TCRdb's copy carries only in-frame clones and drops some. The profile shows about 130,000 clones, just under 95% of them singletons. Sequencing input: PBMCs. These receptors originate from a man aged 55 to 70 with colorectal cancer. The CDR3 runs from the conserved cysteine through the conserved F or W. Size is stated for part of the rows, as once, few or many counts, or as a class when the clone is expanded.

TRBV5-1	once	TRBJ1-1	CASSPGQGLGNTEAFF
TRBV28	.	TRBJ2-1	CASSSLPGIYNEQFF
TRBV18	.	TRBJ1-3	CASSPGEGSGNTIYF
TRBV7-9	.	TRBJ2-3	CASSLDLSTDTQYF
TRBV7-2	.	TRBJ2-1	CASSQGSGGGIDEQFF
TRBV29-1	.	TRBJ2-5	CSSGTGGLQETQYF
TRBV29-1	.	TRBJ1-1	CSVVRWGAVREAFF
TRBV15	.	TRBJ1-4	CATSWDGTNEKLFF
TRBV6-1	.	TRBJ2-7	CASSELGTGTYEQYF
TRBV5-1	.	TRBJ2-7	CASREANPSYEQYF
TRBV27	few	TRBJ1-5	CASSPSSAQPQHF
TRBV7-9	.	TRBJ2-7	CASSFNYPGEQYF
TRBV20-1	.	TRBJ1-2	CSPSGNPSNYGYTF
TRBV18	.	TRBJ2-1	CASSPETSGGANEQFF
TRBV18	.	TRBJ1-5	CASSPGGDQPQHF
TRBV5-4	.	TRBJ2-5	CASSPEGDPWETQYF
TRBV19	.	TRBJ2-7	CASSWDRGDEQYF
TRBV11-2	.	TRBJ2-1	CARGVRGNIYNEQFF
TRBV5-4	.	TRBJ1-1	CASSQTGADTEAFF
TRBV11-2	.	TRBJ1-2	CASSPSGVYGYTF